The 4 T cell receptor beta chains reported below all come from one sample, sequenced in a study of T cell responses to AZD1222 COVID-19 vaccine. Clones were read by immunoSEQ multiplex PCR, and TCRdb kept only the in-frame ones, dropping some. This sample yields about 150,000 clones, of which about 90% are seen a single time; approximately 2.9% belongs to the top ten. Sequencing used peripheral blood, obtained on day 0 of MenACWY control vaccination. These TCRs come from an adult in good health.

This chain uses TRBV6-6 with TRBJ2-6; D gene uncertain. CDR3 length equals 13 residues. The germline V gene has CDR1 MNHNY and CDR2 SVGAGI (reference sequence). Trimming removed 5 bases at V and 4 bases at J, with 6 bases between. The CDR3 reads CASSGYGANVLTF. In nucleotides, the CDR3 is TGTGCCAGCAGTGGGTACGGGGCCAACGTCCTGACTTTC.

The chain combines TRBV4-2 with TRBJ1-3, with D unresolved. CDR1 LGHNA and CDR2 YNFKEQ come from the germline V gene. The CDR3 contains 15 residues. V lost 3 bases to trimming and J lost 0 bases, with 9 bases between them. The chain's CDR3 is CASSQSGSSGNTIYF. CDR3 DNA sequence: TGTGCCAGCAGCCAGAGTGGTAGCTCTGGAAACACCATATATTTT.

Remarks on this clone: The junction differs from germline at one of its ends, possibly a read error. The CDR3 bases are TGTGCCCTCAGCGTGGGGGGAGTCACCGGGGAGCTGTTTTTT. This codes for CALSVGGVTGELFF. The J gene is TRBJ2-2, the V gene TRBV10-3; weak D call: TRBD2 (6 bases). Per the germline V gene, CDR1 is ENHRY and CDR2 is SYGVKD. The CDR3 consists of 14 residues.

This sequence joins TRBV4-1 and TRBJ1-2; a weak D match, TRBD1 (5 bases). The CDR3 runs 16 residues. Trimming cost V 0 bases and J 0 bases, with 11 bases left between them. Per the germline V gene, CDR1 is MGHRA and CDR2 is YSYEKL. The CDR3 sequence: CASSQDSGIANYGYTF. CDR3 bases: TGCGCCAGCAGCCAAGATTCAGGGATCGCTAACTATGGCTACACCTTC.